This TCR beta chain was identified in a study of shared clonotypes between healthy human individuals. Sequencing was performed with immunoSEQ multiplex PCR; in TCRdb, only in-frame clones are kept and a portion is missing. The sample shows some 1,100,000 clones, around 82% of them seen only once. The length of the CDR3 is 17 residues. Losses at the gene ends were 6 bases for V and 1 base for J; bases not matched to a gene: 8. The germline V gene encodes CDR1 SNHLY and CDR2 FYNNEI. This TCR was recovered from a man between 18 and 29 years old in good health. Some clones in this sample may be carry-over from other donors' samples. The chain recombines TRBV2 with TRBJ2-6; 8 bases line up with TRBD1. What was sequenced was memory CD4+ T cells from PBMCs. Indicated subset: CD45RA-negative fraction. DNA of the CDR3: TGTGCCAGCAGCCGGGACAGGTCAGCATCTGGGGCCAACGTCCTGACTTTC. Translated: CASSRDRSASGANVLTF. The variable domain in full, with the rest retrieved from reference TRBV2 and TRBJ2-6, is EPEVTQTPSHQVTQMGQEVILRCVPISNHLYFYWYRQILGQKVEFLVSFYNNEISEKSEIFDDQFSVERPDGSNFTLKIRSTKLEDSAMYFCASSRDRSASGANVLTFGAGSRLTVL.